A single sample gave rise to the 21 T cell receptor beta chains below, sequenced in a study of blood T cell repertoires in COVID-19. Sequenced by immunoSEQ multiplex PCR; TCRdb stores in-frame clones only, minus some. The sample holds 400,000 to 450,000 clones; about 91% are singletons and the top ten take roughly 12%. Source material: peripheral blood. All receptors come from a woman aged 45 to 65 with COVID-19, enrolled during active disease.

The rearrangement uses TRBV5-1 and TRBJ2-1, with a tentative D call TRBD1 (5 bases). The germline gives CDR1 SGHRS, CDR2 YFSETQ. The CDR3 is 16 residues long. Trimming shortened V by 3 bases and J by 2 bases, and 15 bases separated the two germline ends. This CDR3 is CASSSPGNLPYNEQFF. In nucleotides, the CDR3 is TGCGCCAGCAGCTCACCAGGGAATCTCCCCTACAATGAGCAGTTCTTC.

The rearrangement joins TRBV28 to TRBJ1-2, with TRBD1 matching 10 bases. This CDR3 is built from 14 residues. The germline gives CDR1 MDHEN, CDR2 SYDVKM. J gave up 8 bases and V 6 bases, and 9 bases lay outside the gene matches. The chain's CDR3 is CASRTGGRGVGYTF. CDR3 nucleotide sequence: TGTGCCAGCAGGACAGGGGGCCGAGGAGTAGGCTACACCTTC.

The V gene is TRBV24-1, the J gene TRBJ2-3; possible D gene TRBD2, 5 bases. The CDR3 has 13 residues. CDR1 and CDR2 from the germline V gene are KGHDR and SFDVKD. V lost 10 bases to trimming and J lost 4 bases, with 14 bases between them. CDR3 residues: CATQRGASDTQYF. In nucleotides, the CDR3 is TGTGCCACGCAACGGGGAGCGTCAGATACGCAGTATTTT.

The rearrangement uses TRBV18 and TRBJ1-1; D not certain. V shed 3 bases and J shed 7 bases, with 21 bases lying between them. Germline values: CDR1 KGHSH, CDR2 LQKENI. The CDR3 consists of 16 residues. The CDR3 spells CASSPPLGRFGHEAFF. CDR3 DNA sequence: TGTGCCAGCTCACCGCCCTTAGGCAGGTTCGGCCATGAAGCTTTCTTT.

This chain links TRBV7-9 with TRBJ1-3; D not certain. Germline V gene data show CDR1 as SEHNR and CDR2 as FQNEAQ (reference sequence). The CDR3 has 13 residues. V lost 7 bases, J lost 0 bases, and 7 bases lay in between. CDR3 sequence: CASTISSGNTIYF. Here the CDR3 DNA reads TGTGCCAGCACCATATCCTCTGGAAACACCATATATTTT.

The rearrangement joins TRBV28 to TRBJ1-1; D is possibly TRBD1 (5 bases). Germline loops: CDR1 MDHEN, CDR2 SYDVKM. V dropped 5 bases and J dropped 5 bases, with 15 bases sitting between them. CDR3 length: 14 amino acids. In DNA, the CDR3 is TGTGCCAGCAGTCACTCGGGGGGAGGGACTGAAGCTTTCTTT. Its translation is CASSHSGGGTEAFF. Using reference TRBV28 and TRBJ1-1 for the parts outside the CDR3, the full variable domain is DVKVTQSSRYLVKRTGEKVFLECVQDMDHENMFWYRQDPGLGLRLIYFSYDVKMKEKGDIPEGYSVSREKKERFSLILESASTNQTSMYLCASSHSGGGTEAFFGQGTRLTVV.

The rearrangement uses TRBV2 and TRBJ2-7, with D possibly being TRBD2 (5 bases). CDR1 is SNHLY, CDR2 FYNNEI, per germline. The CDR3 is 15 residues long. V gave up 6 bases and J gave up 3 bases, with 18 bases separating them. CDR3 bases: TGTGCCAGCAGCTTAGGAGGCCGAGTTGGCTACGAGCAGTACTTC. Translation: CASSLGGRVGYEQYF. The full variable domain, with the rest looked up from reference TRBV2 and TRBJ2-7, is EPEVTQTPSHQVTQMGQEVILRCVPISNHLYFYWYRQILGQKVEFLVSFYNNEISEKSEIFDDQFSVERPDGSNFTLKIRSTKLEDSAMYFCASSLGGRVGYEQYFGPGTRLTVT.

This rearrangement joins TRBV27 to TRBJ1-1; D is undetermined. This CDR3 has 13 amino acids. The V and J ends lost 2 bases and 2 bases respectively, with 6 bases between them. CDR1 is MNHEY and CDR2 is SMNVEV in the germline V gene (reference sequence). CDR3 region: CASSLSLNTEAFF. The CDR3, as DNA: TGTGCCAGCAGTTTAAGCCTTAACACTGAAGCTTTCTTT.

This clone was counted between two and nine times. The chain couples TRBV9 to TRBJ2-1, with D hard to call. Germline assignment: CDR1 SGDLS and CDR2 YYNGEE. CDR3 length equals 12 residues. Deletions cut 4 bases from V and 9 bases from J, with 11 bases between. The CDR3 region is CASSPAPGEQFF. CDR3 DNA sequence: TGTGCCAGCAGCCCTGCCCCGGGTGAGCAGTTCTTC.

With respect to this clone: One junction end does not reproduce the germline sequence, and a read error may be involved. The CDR3 region has the DNA TGTGCCAGCAGCTTGGAGGCAGGGTTCTCCGACAATGAGCAGTTCTTC. It translates to CASSLEAGFSDNEQFF. V is TRBV5-4 and J is TRBJ2-1, with D maybe TRBD1 (5 bases). The CDR3 loop spans 16 amino acids. CDR1 is SGHNT, CDR2 YYREEE, per germline (reference sequence).

This sequence joins TRBV6-4 and TRBJ1-1, with D possibly matching TRBD1 (5 bases). The CDR3 extends over 14 amino acids. V lost 8 bases and J lost 1, with 14 bases in between. The V gene's germline CDR1 is MRHNA and CDR2 SNTAGT. The CDR3 sequence: CASRSTETNTEAFF. The DNA of the CDR3 is TGTGCCAGCCGATCGACAGAGACGAACACTGAAGCTTTCTTT.

The CDR3 loop is CASSLSGQGRTEAFF. CDR3 coding DNA: TGTGCCAGCAGCTTATCAGGACAGGGGCGGACTGAAGCTTTCTTT. The gene calls are TRBV5-6 and TRBJ1-1; 9 bases are a match to TRBD1. Unmatched junction bases numbered 7, after V lost 2 bases and J lost 5 bases. This CDR3 spans 15 amino acids. Germline assignment: CDR1 SGHDT and CDR2 YYEEEE.

This chain joins TRBV10-2 and TRBJ2-1, with D uncertain. CDR3 length: 12 amino acids. The germline V and J ends were trimmed by 6 bases and 9 bases, with 12 bases remaining between them. Germline V gene data show CDR1 as WSHSY and CDR2 as SAAADI. CDR3 sequence reads: CASRLYPGEQFF. The CDR3 DNA reads as TGCGCCAGCAGGCTTTATCCCGGTGAGCAGTTCTTC.

This clone appeared once. This sequence joins TRBV7-9 and TRBJ1-2; TRBD1 is a possible D gene (5 bases). The germline V gene has CDR1 SEHNR and CDR2 FQNEAQ (reference sequence). The CDR3 is 14 residues long. Between the trimmed V and J ends, which lost 5 bases and 6 bases, there was a span of 16 bases. CDR3 loop: CASSGRALGHGYTF. DNA of the CDR3: TGTGCCAGCAGCGGGAGGGCCTTGGGGCATGGCTACACCTTC.

This chain links TRBV7-7 with TRBJ2-1, with TRBD1 identical over 7 bases. The CDR3 consists of 15 residues. Trimming took 0 bases from V and 6 from J; bases not matched to a gene: 5. In germline, CDR1 is SSHAT, CDR2 FNYEAQ (reference sequence). The CDR3 protein is CASSLAHGTVNEQFF. CDR3 DNA sequence: TGTGCCAGCAGCTTAGCGCACGGGACAGTCAATGAGCAGTTCTTC.

V is TRBV5-1 and J is TRBJ2-3, with TRBD2 as a possible D gene (5 bases). The CDR3 is 16 residues long. CDR1 is SGHRS, CDR2 YFSETQ, per germline. Trimming pared 4 bases from V and 0 bases from J, leaving 15 bases between. The DNA of the CDR3 is TGCGCCAGCAGCCCCCGAGCGGACCTGAGCACAGATACGCAGTATTTT. This codes for CASSPRADLSTDTQYF.

The rearrangement joins TRBV11-2 to TRBJ2-1; D may be TRBD1 (6 bases). Germline values: CDR1 SGHAT, CDR2 FQNNGV. V lost 5 bases and J 4 bases, leaving 12 bases between the germline ends. This CDR3 is 14 amino acids long. The CDR3 is CASSPTGQYNEQFF. For the CDR3, the DNA is TGTGCCAGCAGCCCGACGGGACAATACAATGAGCAGTTCTTC.

V is TRBV7-9 and J is TRBJ2-2, with 10 bases aligning to TRBD1. With 8 bases clipped from V and 4 bases from J, the junction kept 7 bases outside the gene matches. The germline V gene has CDR1 SEHNR and CDR2 FQNEAQ (reference sequence). CDR3 size: 15 residues. CDR3 sequence: CASPGTGAPTGELFF. The CDR3 coding sequence is TGTGCCAGCCCCGGGACAGGGGCACCCACCGGGGAGCTGTTTTTT.

The chain has TRBV9 and TRBJ2-3; TRBD2 aligns across 11 bases. This CDR3 is built from 16 residues. Germline assignment: CDR1 SGDLS and CDR2 YYNGEE. V shed 0 bases and J 2 bases; nucleotides not matched to a gene: 2. CDR3: CASSVAGLAATDTQYF. The CDR3, as DNA: TGTGCCAGCAGCGTAGCGGGACTAGCGGCCACAGATACGCAGTATTTT.

This clone occurred many times. The rearrangement links TRBV7-7 to TRBJ2-1, with TRBD1 identical over 9 bases. Germline CDR1 is SSHAT and CDR2 is FNYEAQ (reference sequence). The J segment lost 8 bases and the V segment lost 1 base, leaving 6 bases of the junction unmatched. The CDR3 sequence is 15 residues long. DNA for the CDR3: TGTGCCAGCAGCTTAGGCGGGACAGGGTATGATGAGCAGTTCTTC. As protein: CASSLGGTGYDEQFF.

This clone was picked up a small number of times. The gene calls are TRBV4-2 and TRBJ1-5, with D unclear. CDR3 length: 17 residues. Trimming left V 6 bases short and J 4 bases short, with 22 bases between. CDR1 and CDR2 from the germline V gene are LGHNA and YNFKEQ. Written as DNA, the CDR3 is TGTGCCAGCAGGATCGAGGCGGACTCCTCTCCTAATCAGCCCCAGCATTTT. Translation gives CASRIEADSSPNQPQHF.